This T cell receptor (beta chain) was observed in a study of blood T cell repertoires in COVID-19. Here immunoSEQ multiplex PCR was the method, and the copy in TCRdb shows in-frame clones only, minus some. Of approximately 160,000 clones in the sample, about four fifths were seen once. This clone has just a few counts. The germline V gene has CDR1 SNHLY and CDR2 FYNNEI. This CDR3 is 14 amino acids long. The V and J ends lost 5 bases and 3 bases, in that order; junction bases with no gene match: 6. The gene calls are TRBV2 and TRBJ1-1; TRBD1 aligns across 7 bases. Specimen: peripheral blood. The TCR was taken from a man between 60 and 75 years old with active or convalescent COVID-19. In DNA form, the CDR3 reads TGTGCCAGCAGTTTCCGAGGGGGCTACACTGAAGCTTTCTTT. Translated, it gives CASSFRGGYTEAFF. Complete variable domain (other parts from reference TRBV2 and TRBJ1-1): EPEVTQTPSHQVTQMGQEVILRCVPISNHLYFYWYRQILGQKVEFLVSFYNNEISEKSEIFDDQFSVERPDGSNFTLKIRSTKLEDSAMYFCASSFRGGYTEAFFGQGTRLTVV.